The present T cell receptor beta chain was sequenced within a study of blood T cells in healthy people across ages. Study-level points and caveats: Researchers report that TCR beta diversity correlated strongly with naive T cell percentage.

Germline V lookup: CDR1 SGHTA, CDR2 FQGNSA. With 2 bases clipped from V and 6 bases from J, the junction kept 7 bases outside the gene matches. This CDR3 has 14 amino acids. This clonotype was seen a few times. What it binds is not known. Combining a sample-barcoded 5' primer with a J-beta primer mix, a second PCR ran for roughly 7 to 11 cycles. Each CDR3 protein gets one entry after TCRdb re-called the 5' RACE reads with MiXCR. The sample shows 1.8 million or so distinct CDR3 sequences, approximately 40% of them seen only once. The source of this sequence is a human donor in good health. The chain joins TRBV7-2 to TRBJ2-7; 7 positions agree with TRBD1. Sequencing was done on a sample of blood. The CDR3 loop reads CASSLMTGSSEQYF. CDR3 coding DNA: TGTGCCAGCAGCTTAATGACAGGGTCATCCGAGCAGTACTTC.